Sequencing of this T cell receptor (beta chain) was carried out in a study of cytomegalovirus exposure and HLA in healthy donors listed by TCRdb under 2017. Background for the entire study: An earlier analysis of several hundred of the donors reported roughly 270 Gb of sequence data and some 120 million unique TCR beta sequences from about 179 million T cells. Donor age, sex, ethnicity and CMV serostatus were collected together with the repertoire data. A later genetic analysis used genome-wide SNP genotypes for about 60% of the roughly 700 donors, treating that subset as a discovery cohort. The study aimed to test whether signatures of past pathogen exposure could be identified by cataloging public T cell receptors. The T cell repertoires of 666 subjects were profiled by immunosequencing and related to cytomegalovirus serostatus. In the later analysis, no new phenotypic data were used to find candidate immune exposures; instead, reliance was placed on TCR beta sequences and their occurrence across donors. Approximately 300 gigabases of sequencing data and approximately 91 million unique TCR sequences made up an early release that covered several hundred HLA-typed donors. HLA typing covered class I and class II loci at four-digit resolution. A later analysis re-analyzed previously published TCR beta repertoires from approximately 700 donors and added high-resolution HLA genotyping to study TCR occurrence patterns. Among several hundred genotyped donors of the cohort, an average of approximately 220,000 unique TCR beta nucleotide sequences was sequenced per donor, of which 15% to 20% were non-productive. A separate validation cohort of over a hundred different subjects was used in addition to the 666-subject first cohort. Among the 398 genotyped donors, around 81% belonged to the genetic ancestry cluster associated with self-reported Caucasian donors. Because of strong linkage in the cohort, a few DR-DQ haplotypes were treated as single units for association and clustering. All discovery cohort repertoires had been generated on a single sequencing platform. Typing coverage differed by locus: A, B, C, DRB1 and DQB1 were typed in roughly 620-630 donors, DQA1 in about 550, DPA1 in 600 to 610, and DPB1 in just under 480. The study combined high-throughput TCR immunosequencing, statistical association of individual TCRs with disease status, and machine learning to predict cytomegalovirus infection status. An earlier analysis of some 500 of the donors applied high-throughput TCR beta sequencing to assess whether each TCR beta V gene segment acted as functional or pseudogenic.

Library preparation used the immunoSEQ multiplex PCR assay. For the multiplex PCR, a mixture combining 60 forward primers for TCR Vbeta segments and 13 reverse primers for TCR Jbeta segments was used. Amplification of the CDR3 region of rearranged TCR beta genes was performed with a multiplex PCR assay on genomic DNA. On the Illumina HiSeq System, the amplified TCR beta libraries were sequenced as 87-base-pair reads. Turning to the authors' computational methods: A later analysis counted approximately 74 million unique TCR beta chains across the 700 or so repertoires, and 9.5 million to 11 million of these chains were shared by at least two donors. Raw reads were error-corrected and collapsed into unique sequences with a nearest-neighbor algorithm that merged closely related sequences to remove PCR and sequencing errors. Alignment of CDR3 sequences to IMGT reference sequences was used to assign V, D and J gene segments. For a sequence to be retained, at least a six-nucleotide match to both a V gene segment and a J gene segment was required. Rearrangements were called productive when the CDR3 lacked stop codons and stayed in frame with V and J; all others were non-productive. Following IMGT convention, CDR3 was defined as the stretch from the second conserved V-encoded cysteine to the conserved J-encoded phenylalanine. Sequences without an unambiguous match to a single V gene segment were excluded from the earlier analysis of a few hundred of the donors. In an earlier analysis of 450 to 750 of the donors, a V segment was called functional when productive rearrangements were above 56.7%, and segregating when the standard deviation between donors exceeded 5%. A statistical classification framework was built to diagnose cytomegalovirus status from the catalog of TCR beta chain sequences. A later analysis assigned V and J genes by comparing TCR nucleotide sequences with IMGT/GENE-DB human TR gene sequences. In a later analysis, CDR3 sequences and most-parsimonious VDJ recombination scenarios were assigned using the TCRdist pipeline. A later analysis defined each TCR beta chain by its CDR3 amino acid sequence plus V-gene family, and excluded reads lacking a unique V-gene family. As a way to deal with suspected cross-contamination and a sequencing artifact, a later analysis dropped over 550 nucleotide sequences that were highly shared and had low generation probability. In a later analysis, a clonal expansion index for each public chain was calculated from normalized within-repertoire ranks of inferred template counts. In a later analysis, generation probabilities were computed with a VDJ recombination model fitted to out-of-frame rearrangements, and the resulting probabilities were checked against IGoR. A later analysis scored TCR-TCR, TCR-HLA and TCR-CMV co-occurrence with hypergeometric tests, applying a repertoire-size bias correction to TCR pairs. A later analysis estimated false discovery rates by permuting HLA or CMV assignments 20 times. In a later analysis, co-occurring TCRs were grouped with DBSCAN, and TCRdist sequence similarity was added when clustering was performed within HLA-allele-positive subsets. Repertoires with fewer than 30,000 or more than 120,000 public chains, plus five repertoires with anomalous nucleotide sharing, were excluded from co-occurrence clustering. TCRdb stores this immuneACCESS table with in-frame sequences only. Part of the clones is absent; in the studies checked, under half of the shortfall reflects unresolved V genes, and no reason is known for the rest. Clonal size and the V and J genes are those of that table, whereas D and trimming came from the DNA. In this sample the table shows roughly 58,000 clones, under 90% of which occur a single time. 3.5% to 4% of the sample goes to the ten largest clones.

The cohort was made up of 666 healthy bone marrow donors. At the time of sampling, all cohort members were nominally healthy, though unrecorded immune exposures were likely present. The donor was CMV seronegative and belonged to the group of 352 seronegative cohort members. A peripheral blood sample was collected from each donor, and TCR beta sequencing was performed on peripheral blood mononuclear cells. Genomic DNA extraction from the blood cell samples was performed with the Qiagen DNeasy Blood Extraction Kit. What the work shows at the level of the full study, not this receptor alone: In a later analysis, HLA-associated TCR beta chains showed more clonal expansion and lower generation probabilities than non-associated chains that were equally common. Several of the top co-occurrence clusters appeared to be linked to parvovirus B19, influenza, CMV and Epstein-Barr virus, according to a later analysis. A later genetic analysis reported fewer N-insertions in productive TCRs among donors in an Asian-associated ancestry cluster than the roughly 700-donor mean. A few of the identified cytomegalovirus-associated TCR beta chains were confirmed in vitro to be specific for cytomegalovirus antigens. Linkage disequilibrium might explain the correlated functional status among segregating V segments, but an unknown experimental factor could not be ruled out. The only immune exposure information available for the cohort was CMV serostatus. Most CMV-associated TCR beta chains appeared to be HLA-restricted in a later analysis, and the HLA associations seemed to be driven largely by CMV exposure. The classifier was reported to diagnose cytomegalovirus status with high specificity and sensitivity in both the original cohort and the validation cohort. At a false discovery rate of 0.05, a later analysis linked around 15,000 TCR beta sequences to specific HLA alleles. The presence/absence analyses assumed that sequencing depth was roughly uniform across donors, and that assumption may not be true. A further reported finding was that TCR beta sequences accurately predicted the HLA-A and HLA-B alleles for most subjects in the first cohort. The study gave a list of about 160 TCR beta chains associated with cytomegalovirus. Most TCR sequences were observed very rarely across donors, whereas some public TCRs were present in many individuals. An association between a missense DCLRE1C variant and V-gene and J-gene trimming of TCR beta chains was found in a later genetic analysis and replicated in an independent cohort. A cluster of highly shared sequence variants was judged likely to be a technical artifact of the sequencing pipeline. Because counts were too low, 15 or so rarely observed V segments, including chromosome 9 orphons, were excluded from the earlier analysis of around 590 of the donors. According to the authors, the approach could potentially be generalized to other disease states and immunological phenotypes. Only TCR beta chains were sequenced in this cohort, and the absence of alpha or paired-chain data limited detectable features. Because some donors lacked HLA typing at each locus, the association tests relied only on the typed subset. Assigning TCR associations to individual alleles was difficult when HLA alleles, especially DR and DQ, strongly co-occurred. An earlier analysis of around 500 of the donors showed that most TCR beta V segments appeared in productive rearrangements either about 87% or about 30% of the time, which broadly matched IMGT annotations. According to a later analysis, TCR association rates differed among HLA loci, with DRB1 alleles showing the most associated TCRs and HLA-C alleles showing the fewest.

About this clone: The antigen it binds to is not known. The sample holds no much larger clone one base away, and base qualities are not on file.

The specimen was PBMCs. This receptor was obtained from a woman aged 40 to 50 in good health and CMV-seronegative.

The CDR3 in this case is CASSLAERERNYGYTF. DNA sequence: TGTGCCAGCAGCTTAGCCGAGAGGGAACGAAACTATGGCTACACCTTC. The chain was built from TRBV7-9 and TRBJ1-2; the D gene is unclear. The CDR3 spans 16 residues, from the cysteine through the phenylalanine. Only CDR3 DNA remains: 48 bases, in frame from the first base. Per the germline V gene (reference sequence), SEHNR is the CDR1 and FQNEAQ is the CDR2. V was cut back by 0 bases and J by 2 bases, leaving a gap of 13 bases between them. The CDR3, completed at both ends by the reference TRBV7-9 and TRBJ1-2 genes, gives the full variable domain DTGVSQNPRHKITKRGQNVTFRCDPISEHNRLYWYRQTLGQGPEFLTYFQNEAQLEKSRLLSDRFSAERPKGSFSTLEIQRTEQGDSAMYLCASSLAERERNYGYTFGSGTRLTVV.